Below are 20 T cell receptor beta chains sequenced from a single sample in a study of blood T cells in healthy people across ages. A second PCR, run for about 6 to 12 cycles, used a sample-barcoded 5' primer plus a J-beta primer mix. TCRdb called the 5' RACE reads again in MiXCR, with one record for every CDR3 protein. The data contain 1.5 million to 2 million distinct CDR3 sequences, about 35% of them singletons. The sample taken for sequencing was blood. Source of these receptors: a woman under 40 in good health.

Only a few counts were recorded for this clonotype. The V and J genes are TRBV12-3 or TRBV12-4 and TRBJ1-1; possibly TRBD1 for D (5 bases). V dropped 4 bases and J dropped 10 bases, with 19 bases sitting between them. This CDR3 has 14 residues. In DNA form, the CDR3 reads TGTGCCAGCAGTTCCACCGGGACCACCAACGGAGCTTTCTTT. Translating it yields CASSSTGTTNGAFF.

The sample holds a few counts of this clonotype. V is TRBV10-3 and J is TRBJ2-7, with 9 nucleotides matching TRBD2. This CDR3 region has 13 residues. The J segment lost 4 bases and the V segment lost 6 bases, leaving 4 bases of the junction unmatched. CDR1 ENHRY and CDR2 SYGVKD come from the germline V gene. The CDR3 is CAISSSGSYEQYF. The CDR3 DNA sequence: TGTGCCATCAGCAGTAGCGGGAGTTACGAGCAGTACTTC.

In its sample, this clonotype was seen a few times. The CDR3 sequence: CASSDSGRALYNEQFF. CDR3 nucleotides: TGTGCCAGCAGCGATAGCGGGAGGGCCTTGTACAATGAGCAGTTCTTC. The chain couples TRBV3-1 to TRBJ2-1, with 11 bases that match TRBD2. The V gene end was trimmed by 5 bases and the J gene end by 4 bases; junction bases not matched to a gene: 7. CDR1 and CDR2 from the germline V gene are LGHDT and YNNKEL (reference sequence). The CDR3 is made up of 16 amino acids.

With respect to this clonotype: The junction departs from germline at one end; a sequencing error may be responsible. This chain connects TRBV7-2 to TRBJ2-1, with D perhaps TRBD2 (7 bases). This CDR3 region has 15 residues. Germline loops: CDR1 SGHTA, CDR2 FQGNSA. This CDR3 reads CASSLVRGAGYERFF. DNA for the CDR3: TGTGCCAGCAGCTTAGTACGGGGGGCTGGCTATGAGCGGTTCTTC.

The sample holds a few counts of this clonotype. The chain combines TRBV25-1 with TRBJ2-6, with 9 bases aligning to TRBD1. The ends lost 8 bases at V and 3 bases at J; junction bases unmatched: 8. The CDR3 consists of 16 residues. CDR1 MGHDK and CDR2 SYGVNS come from the germline V gene. The CDR3 sequence is CASRGTGSDGANVLTF. CDR3 bases: TGTGCCAGCCGGGGGACAGGGTCGGATGGGGCCAACGTCCTGACTTTC. Full variable domain (outside the CDR3, taken from reference TRBV25-1 and TRBJ2-6): EADIYQTPRYLVIGTGKKITLECSQTMGHDKMYWYQQDPGMELHLIHYSYGVNSTEKGDLSSESTVSRIRTEHFPLTLESARPSHTSQYLCASRGTGSDGANVLTFGAGSRLTVL.

This chain links TRBV7-2 with TRBJ1-4; D uncertain. CDR1 and CDR2 (germline): SGHTA, FQGNSA. This CDR3 has 13 amino acids. V was pared by 2 bases and J by 7 bases, with 8 bases between. Here the CDR3 DNA reads TGTGCCAGCAGCTTATGGGGAGCTGAAAAACTGTTTTTT. This codes for CASSLWGAEKLFF. Looking up the rest from reference TRBV7-2 and TRBJ1-4 gives the full variable domain: GAGVSQSPSNKVTEKGKDVELRCDPISGHTALYWYRQSLGQGLEFLIYFQGNSAPDKSGLPSDRFSAERTGGSVSTLTIQRTQQEDSAVYLCASSLWGAEKLFFGSGTQLSVL.

This clonotype was seen a few times. This rearrangement joins TRBV20-1 to TRBJ1-5, with TRBD1 as a possible D gene (5 bases). Trimming stripped 0 bases from V and 1 base from J, with 10 bases between. Per the germline V gene, CDR1 is DFQATT and CDR2 is SNEGSKA (reference sequence). The CDR3 loop spans 15 amino acids. Here the CDR3 reads CSAREGVRSNQPQHF. The CDR3 DNA reads as TGCAGTGCTAGAGAGGGGGTGAGGAGCAATCAGCCCCAGCATTTT.

This clonotype was seen a handful of times. This chain connects TRBV24-1 to TRBJ2-1, with 10 bases matching TRBD2. The germline V gene encodes CDR1 KGHDR and CDR2 SFDVKD. This CDR3 is 17 amino acids long. V was clipped by 4 bases and J by 3 bases; unmatched bases: 8. Written as DNA, the CDR3 is TGTGCCACCAGTGACACCGTAGCGGGAGGACACTACAATGAGCAGTTCTTC. Translating gives CATSDTVAGGHYNEQFF.

The V gene is TRBV3-1, the J gene TRBJ2-7; TRBD2 agrees at 10 bases. CDR3 length: 14 residues. J was trimmed by 2 bases and V by 7 bases; bases with no gene match: 5. Looked up from germline, CDR1 is LGHDT and CDR2 is YNNKEL (reference sequence). The CDR3 sequence: CASTLAGVTYEQYF. Here the CDR3 DNA reads TGTGCCAGCACCCTAGCGGGGGTGACCTACGAGCAGTACTTC.

This clonotype has ten or more counts. J is TRBJ2-1 and V is TRBV9, with D hard to call. With 2 bases removed from V and 7 bases from J, the gap between germline ends came to 16 bases. There are 15 residues in the CDR3. In germline, CDR1 is SGDLS, CDR2 YYNGEE. CDR3 in DNA: TGTGCCAGCAGCGTCGAGTTGAACGGCCGTAATGAGCAGTTCTTC. It codes for CASSVELNGRNEQFF.

This clonotype has just one count. A much larger clone differs from this one at a single base, so this may be a read error. This chain connects TRBV28 to TRBJ2-6; D is perhaps TRBD1 (5 bases). The V end was cut by 10 bases, the J end by 0 bases, with 10 bases between. The CDR3 runs 14 residues. Germline loops: CDR1 MDHEN, CDR2 SYDVKM. CDR3 sequence reads: CANRPYSGANVLTF. In nucleotides, the CDR3 is TGTGCCAACAGGCCGTACTCTGGGGCCAACGTCCTGACTTTC.

Written as DNA, the CDR3 is TGTGCCAGCAGCTTGGTGGGGACAGGGGATGGGAGTGGCTACACCTTC. It is translated as CASSLVGTGDGSGYTF. This sequence joins TRBV5-5 and TRBJ1-2, with 10 bases that match TRBD1. CDR3 size: 16 residues. Germline trimming cut 0 bases from V and 7 bases from J; bases unmatched to any gene: 9. The germline V gene encodes CDR1 SGHKS and CDR2 YYEKEE (reference sequence).

V usage is TRBV11-3 and J usage is TRBJ2-5; D possibly corresponds to TRBD2 (6 bases). Germline V gene lookup returns CDR1 SGHNT and CDR2 YENEEA. V gave up 4 bases and J gave up 1 base, with 16 bases separating them. The CDR3 covers 16 residues. For the CDR3, the DNA is TGTGCCAGCAGCTCCGGACTACCAGGTCTCCAAGAGACCCAGTACTTC. This sequence encodes CASSSGLPGLQETQYF.

This clonotype turned up a few times. The chain is built from TRBV11-1 and TRBJ2-2; D ambiguous. Germline CDR1 reads SGHAT; CDR2 reads FQDESV (reference sequence). Between the trimmed V and J ends, which lost 2 bases and 7 bases, there was a span of 11 bases. The length of the CDR3 is 14 residues. The CDR3 loop is CASSLPRALGELFF. As DNA, the CDR3 is TGTGCCAGCAGCTTACCCCGGGCCCTCGGGGAGCTGTTTTTT.

This clonotype occurred once. Relative to the germline gene, one junction end is altered; a read error may explain this. V is TRBV12-3 or TRBV12-4 and J is TRBJ2-1, with no clear D. The CDR3 consists of 12 residues. The CDR3 sequence: CTSNDHYNEQFF. In nucleotides, the CDR3 is TGTACCAGCAATGATCACTACAATGAGCAGTTCTTC.

The table lists this clonotype with a few counts. The chain employs TRBV10-3 and TRBJ1-1; D is unresolved. The CDR3 sequence is 14 residues long. Trimming left V 3 bases short and J 5 bases short, with 13 bases between. The germline V gene has CDR1 ENHRY and CDR2 SYGVKD. The CDR3 DNA reads TGTGCCATCAGTGACGACGGAGGTAGTACTGAAGCTTTCTTT. This gives the protein CAISDDGGSTEAFF.

This chain joins TRBV29-1 and TRBJ2-7, with D possibly matching TRBD1 (5 bases). Trimming removed 4 bases from V and 4 bases from J, with 20 bases in between. This CDR3 spans 15 amino acids. Germline V CDR1 and CDR2: SQVTM, ANQGSEA. Here the CDR3 reads CSVASGGAGHYEQYF. The CDR3 DNA is TGCAGCGTTGCCTCCGGTGGGGCAGGGCATTACGAGCAGTACTTC.

This clonotype was counted ten times or more. The rearrangement links TRBV12-3 or TRBV12-4 to TRBJ1-2; tentative D call: TRBD1 (6 bases). V shed 5 bases and J shed 7 bases, with 20 bases lying between them. The CDR3 length is 15 residues. As DNA, the CDR3 is TGTGCCAGCAGTAAGAACACGCAGGGGCAGAGTGGCTACACCTTC. This gives the protein CASSKNTQGQSGYTF.

This clonotype was detected only a few times. CDR3: CASSLASGVGYNEQFF. CDR3 nucleotide sequence: TGTGCCAGCAGCTTAGCGAGCGGGGTAGGGTACAATGAGCAGTTCTTC. This chain joins TRBV7-6 and TRBJ2-1; TRBD2 matches 7 bases. V lost 0 bases and J lost 4; bases outside the gene matches: 6. The CDR3 consists of 16 residues. Germline CDR1 is SGHVS and CDR2 is FNYEAQ.

The chain recombines TRBV10-3 with TRBJ1-5; 9 positions agree with TRBD1. From germline, CDR1 is ENHRY and CDR2 SYGVKD. The CDR3 spans 16 residues. J gave up 9 bases and V 3 bases, and 12 bases lay outside the gene matches. CDR3 sequence: CAISDRDRVAGRPQHF. The CDR3 nucleotides are TGTGCCATCAGTGATCGGGACAGGGTGGCGGGTCGGCCCCAGCATTTT.